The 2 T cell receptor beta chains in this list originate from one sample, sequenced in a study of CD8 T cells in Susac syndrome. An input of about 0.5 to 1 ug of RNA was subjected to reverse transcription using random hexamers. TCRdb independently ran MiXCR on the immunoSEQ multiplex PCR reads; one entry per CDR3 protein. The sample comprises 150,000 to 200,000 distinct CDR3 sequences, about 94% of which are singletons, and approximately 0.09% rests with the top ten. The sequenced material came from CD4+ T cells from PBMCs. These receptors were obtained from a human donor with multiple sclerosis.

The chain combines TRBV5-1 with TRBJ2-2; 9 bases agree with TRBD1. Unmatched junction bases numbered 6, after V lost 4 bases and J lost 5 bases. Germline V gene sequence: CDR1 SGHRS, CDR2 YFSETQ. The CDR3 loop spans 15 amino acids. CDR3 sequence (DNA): TGCGCCAGCAGCCTAGGGACAGGGACGACCGGGGAGCTGTTTTTT. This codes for CASSLGTGTTGELFF.

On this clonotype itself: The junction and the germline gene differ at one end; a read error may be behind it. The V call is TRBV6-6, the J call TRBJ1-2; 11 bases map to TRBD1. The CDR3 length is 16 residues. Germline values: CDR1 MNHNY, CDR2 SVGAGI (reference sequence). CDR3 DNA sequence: TGTGCCAGCAGTTACTCTGGACAGGGGGCCTCTTATGGCAACACCTTC. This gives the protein CASSYSGQGASYGNTF.